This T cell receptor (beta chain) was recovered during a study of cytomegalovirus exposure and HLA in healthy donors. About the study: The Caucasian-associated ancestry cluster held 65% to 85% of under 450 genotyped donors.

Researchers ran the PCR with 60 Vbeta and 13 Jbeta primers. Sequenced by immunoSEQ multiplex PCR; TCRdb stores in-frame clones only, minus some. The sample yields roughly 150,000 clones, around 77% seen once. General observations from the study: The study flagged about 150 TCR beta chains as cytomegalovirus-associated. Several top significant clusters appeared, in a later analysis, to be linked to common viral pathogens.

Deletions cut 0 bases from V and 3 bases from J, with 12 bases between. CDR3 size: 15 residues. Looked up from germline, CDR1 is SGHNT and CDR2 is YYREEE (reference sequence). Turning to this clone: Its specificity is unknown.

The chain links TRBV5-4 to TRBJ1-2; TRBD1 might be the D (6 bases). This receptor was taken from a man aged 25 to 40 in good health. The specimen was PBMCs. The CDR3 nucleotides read TGTGCCAGCAGCTTGGGCACAGGGCTGGACTATGGCTACACCTTC. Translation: CASSLGTGLDYGYTF. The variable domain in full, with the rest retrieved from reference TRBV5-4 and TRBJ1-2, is ETGVTQSPTHLIKTRGQQVTLRCSSQSGHNTVSWYQQALGQGPQFIFQYYREEENGRGNFPPRFSGLQFPNYSSELNVNALELDDSALYLCASSLGTGLDYGYTFGSGTRLTVV.